One and the same sample provided the 28 T cell receptor beta chains below, sequenced in a study of control samples from healthy donors and cancer patients (dated by TCRdb to 2018 to 2021). Library preparation used the immunoSEQ multiplex PCR assay. TCRdb re-hosts the immuneACCESS table, in-frame sequences only. Its copies lack some clones; in the studies checked, an unresolved V gene accounts for under half of them, and the cause for the rest is not known. The sample table lists approximately 140,000 clones, just under 90% of them with a count of one. Of the sample, approximately 8% is held by the ten largest clones. The specimen sequenced was PBMCs. All receptors derive from a middle-aged man with head and neck cancer.

This chain links TRBV19 with TRBJ2-1; 12 nucleotides line up with TRBD2. Germline CDR1 reads LNHDA; CDR2 reads SQIVND (reference sequence). The CDR3 totals 15 residues. V lost 6 bases, J lost 12 bases, and 12 bases stayed unmatched. CDR3 residues: CASRLTSGGAGGQFF. The CDR3 DNA is TGTGCCAGTAGGCTGACTAGCGGGGGAGCTGGGGGGCAGTTCTTC.

V gene TRBV11-2 combines with J gene TRBJ2-1, with D perhaps matching TRBD2 (6 bases). Per germline, CDR1 SGHAT and CDR2 FQNNGV. The CDR3 consists of 13 residues. The germline V and J ends were trimmed by 9 bases and 7 bases, with 16 bases remaining between them. The CDR3 here is CASRESGTNEQFF. The CDR3 bases are TGTGCCAGTCGCGAGTCAGGGACTAATGAGCAGTTCTTC.

This rearrangement joins TRBV7-2 to TRBJ2-1; the D is unclear. V lost 3 bases and J 0 bases, leaving 9 bases between the germline ends. This CDR3 comprises 15 residues. Germline V lookup: CDR1 SGHTA, CDR2 FQGNSA. The CDR3 protein is CASSLAFSSYNEQFF. CDR3 bases: TGTGCCAGCAGCTTGGCCTTTAGCTCCTACAATGAGCAGTTCTTC. Full variable domain (rest looked up from reference TRBV7-2 and TRBJ2-1): GAGVSQSPSNKVTEKGKDVELRCDPISGHTALYWYRQSLGQGLEFLIYFQGNSAPDKSGLPSDRFSAERTGGSVSTLTIQRTQQEDSAVYLCASSLAFSSYNEQFFGPGTRLTVL.

The chain uses TRBV4-1 and TRBJ2-7, with 8 bases that match TRBD1. CDR1 MGHRA and CDR2 YSYEKL come from the germline V gene. The CDR3 runs 16 residues. The trim removed 1 base at V and 2 bases at J, leaving 7 bases unmatched. The CDR3 DNA reads TGCGCCAGCAGCCAAGTTGAGGGGACAGGCACCTACGAGCAGTACTTC. This sequence encodes CASSQVEGTGTYEQYF.

Worth noting for this clone: The same CDR3 also results from other DNA sequences found in this sample. The chain links TRBV7-9 to TRBJ1-5, with 10 bases fitting TRBD1. With 4 bases clipped from V and 15 bases from J, the junction kept 12 bases outside the gene matches. Germline CDR1 is SEHNR and CDR2 is FQNEAQ (reference sequence). The CDR3 runs 14 residues. This CDR3 is CASSSGTGDGPRHF. CDR3 DNA: TGTGCCAGCAGCTCTGGGACAGGGGATGGCCCAAGGCATTTT.

The V call is TRBV27, the J call TRBJ2-7; D is unclear. CDR1 is MNHEY, CDR2 SMNVEV, per germline (reference sequence). The CDR3 covers 14 residues. V shed 7 bases and J shed 0 bases, with 13 bases lying between them. DNA for the CDR3: TGTGCCAGCACCTCAGAGGCAGGCTCCTACGAGCAGTACTTC. It is translated as CASTSEAGSYEQYF.

The V call is TRBV6-5, the J call TRBJ1-5; D is uncertain. Germline values: CDR1 MNHEY, CDR2 SVGAGI. V lost 9 bases to trimming and J lost 7 bases, with 10 bases between them. This CDR3 contains 11 residues. The CDR3 region is CASGVTQPQHF. CDR3 nucleotide sequence: TGTGCCAGTGGGGTCACACAGCCCCAGCATTTT.

As for this clone: The sample contains more than one DNA sequence encoding this CDR3. The chain combines TRBV3-1 (or the pseudogene TRBV3-2) with TRBJ1-2; D may be TRBD1 (6 bases). The length of the CDR3 is 14 residues. Trimming pared 1 base from V and 5 bases from J, leaving 11 bases between. Germline CDR1 is LGHDT and CDR2 is YNNKEL (reference sequence). The chain's CDR3 is CASSQVPGTYGYTF. The CDR3 nucleotides read TGTGCCAGCAGCCAAGTCCCGGGGACATATGGCTACACCTTC.

V gene TRBV7-2 combines with J gene TRBJ1-2; D may be TRBD1 (5 bases). CDR1 and CDR2 from the germline V gene are SGHTA and FQGNSA. This CDR3 is 15 amino acids long. V dropped 4 bases and J dropped 7 bases, with 19 bases sitting between them. As DNA, the CDR3 is TGTGCCAGCAGCTCGGGACGTCCAACCCAGGGTGGCTACACCTTC. The encoded protein is CASSSGRPTQGGYTF.

The chain uses TRBV7-2 and TRBJ2-1, with TRBD2 matching 11 bases. This CDR3 contains 16 residues. Germline V lookup: CDR1 SGHTA, CDR2 FQGNSA. V lost 2 bases to trimming and J lost 3 bases; unmatched junction nucleotides: 3. Here the CDR3 reads CASSLWGTSGYNEQFF. CDR3 DNA: TGTGCCAGCAGCTTATGGGGGACTAGCGGCTACAATGAGCAGTTCTTC.

The chain employs TRBV6-5 and TRBJ2-7; TRBD2 matches at 7 bases. The CDR3 runs 13 residues. The J segment lost 7 bases and the V segment lost 4 bases, leaving 7 bases of the junction unmatched. Germline V gene sequence: CDR1 MNHEY, CDR2 SVGAGI. The CDR3 spells CASSSGLVQEQYF. CDR3 DNA: TGTGCCAGCAGTTCCGGACTAGTACAAGAGCAGTACTTC.

The V and J genes are TRBV7-6 and TRBJ1-1; possibly TRBD1 for D (5 bases). Germline CDR1 and CDR2: SGHVS and FNYEAQ. The length of the CDR3 is 16 residues. V shed 5 bases and J shed 4 bases, with 20 bases lying between them. The chain's CDR3 is CASSRGPQVGGTEAFF. For the CDR3, the DNA is TGTGCCAGCAGCCGCGGGCCACAGGTCGGGGGCACTGAAGCTTTCTTT. The full variable domain, in which reference TRBV7-6 and TRBJ1-1 provide the parts outside the CDR3, is GAGVSQSPRYKVTKRGQDVALRCDPISGHVSLYWYRQALGQGPEFLTYFNYEAQQDKSGLPNDRFSAERPEGSISTLTIQRTEQRDSAMYRCASSRGPQVGGTEAFFGQGTRLTVV.

This chain connects TRBV4-1 to TRBJ2-2; TRBD1 matches at 12 bases. In germline, CDR1 is MGHRA, CDR2 YSYEKL. The V segment lost 3 bases and the J segment 5 bases; nucleotides outside the gene matches: 10. The CDR3 length is 18 residues. CDR3: CASSHTGTGGPLTGELFF. In DNA, the CDR3 is TGCGCCAGCAGCCACACCGGGACAGGGGGCCCGCTAACCGGGGAGCTGTTTTTT.

V usage is TRBV4-1 and J usage is TRBJ2-1; 9 nucleotides agree with TRBD2. The CDR3 sequence is 18 residues long. Germline V lookup: CDR1 MGHRA, CDR2 YSYEKL. J lost 8 bases, V lost 0 bases, and 14 bases had no gene match. The CDR3 sequence is CASSQDDAGGVDTYEQFF. The CDR3 region has the DNA TGCGCCAGCAGCCAAGACGACGCGGGGGGGGTTGATACCTATGAGCAGTTCTTC.

This clone was picked up a small number of times. This sequence joins TRBV19 and TRBJ2-1; TRBD1 is a possible D gene (5 bases). The CDR3 spans 14 residues. Germline lookup yields CDR1 LNHDA and CDR2 SQIVND (reference sequence). V was trimmed by 7 bases and J by 5 bases, leaving 15 bases between them. The CDR3 DNA is TGTGCCAGTAAGAAGACAGTGAACAACAATGAGCAGTTCTTC. It codes for CASKKTVNNNEQFF.

The DNA for the CDR3 is TGTGCCAGCAGCTTCCTCGGGGGGAGGGGTCGAGAGACCCAGTACTTC. As protein: CASSFLGGRGRETQYF. V and J are TRBV7-7 and TRBJ2-5; TRBD2 agrees at 7 bases. V lost 3 bases to trimming and J lost 4 bases; unmatched junction nucleotides: 11. The CDR3 loop spans 16 amino acids. Germline CDR1 reads SSHAT; CDR2 reads FNYEAQ (reference sequence).

V gene TRBV6-1 combines with J gene TRBJ1-4; D remains ambiguous. CDR3 length equals 14 residues. V dropped 2 bases and J dropped 4 bases, with 8 bases sitting between them. Germline V gene sequence: CDR1 MNHNS, CDR2 SASEGT. The CDR3 protein is CASSEFVGNEKLFF. The DNA of the CDR3 is TGTGCCAGCAGTGAATTCGTCGGTAATGAAAAACTGTTTTTT.

This clone occurred once. The chain carries TRBV14 and TRBJ2-1, with D perhaps matching TRBD1 (6 bases). Looked up from germline, CDR1 is SGHDN and CDR2 is FVKESK. Trimming removed 2 bases at V and 4 bases at J, with 15 bases between. CDR3 length: 16 amino acids. The CDR3 DNA reads as TGTGCCAGCAGCCAACTACAGGGTATACAGTACAATGAGCAGTTCTTC. It encodes CASSQLQGIQYNEQFF.

The J gene is TRBJ2-7, the V gene TRBV25-1; 7 bases align to TRBD2. Germline CDR1 and CDR2: MGHDK and SYGVNS. Trimming took 4 bases from V and 0 from J; bases not matched to a gene: 9. The CDR3 extends over 16 amino acids. As DNA, the CDR3 is TGTGCCAGCAGTGCCAGCGGGGATGGAGGCTCCTACGAGCAGTACTTC. As protein: CASSASGDGGSYEQYF.

The chain is built from TRBV5-5 and TRBJ2-2; weak D call: TRBD2 (6 bases). Trimming cost V 4 bases and J 2 bases, with 12 bases left between them. Germline loops: CDR1 SGHKS, CDR2 YYEKEE (reference sequence). The CDR3 covers 15 residues. The CDR3 loop reads CASSPGGTNTGELFF. Here the CDR3 DNA reads TGTGCCAGCAGCCCGGGCGGGACTAACACCGGGGAGCTGTTTTTT.

V is TRBV5-5 and J is TRBJ1-1, with D unresolved. Per the germline V gene, CDR1 is SGHKS and CDR2 is YYEKEE (reference sequence). This CDR3 has 15 residues. Trimming pared 1 base from V and 0 bases from J, leaving 10 bases between. CDR3 residues: CASSLTDWVNTEAFF. In DNA, the CDR3 is TGTGCCAGCAGCTTGACAGATTGGGTGAACACTGAAGCTTTCTTT.

The chain uses TRBV19 and TRBJ2-7; 11 nucleotides match TRBD2. Germline lookup yields CDR1 LNHDA and CDR2 SQIVND (reference sequence). The CDR3 spans 15 residues. After removal of 8 bases from V and 6 bases from J, the junction contained 12 bases not matched to a gene. The DNA of the CDR3 is TGTGCCAGTGGATCCCAAACTAGCGGGAGATCCGAGCAGTACTTC. Amino acid sequence: CASGSQTSGRSEQYF.

V is TRBV6-5 and J is TRBJ2-7; D perhaps matches TRBD2 (5 bases). The CDR3 is 15 amino acids. V lost 7 bases, J lost 2 bases, and 18 bases lay in between. Germline-derived CDR1 and CDR2 are MNHEY and SVGAGI. For the CDR3, the DNA is TGTGCCAGCACCACTTCCTGGACGGGGACCTACGAGCAGTACTTC. This encodes CASTTSWTGTYEQYF.

The V gene is TRBV14, the J gene TRBJ2-1; perhaps D is TRBD1 or TRBD2 (6 bases each). The V gene lost 1 base and the J gene lost 7 bases, with 20 bases spanning the gap. CDR1 and CDR2 (germline): SGHDN, FVKESK. There are 17 residues in the CDR3. The CDR3 sequence: CASSQGVHGGQRNEQFF. The DNA for the CDR3 is TGTGCCAGCAGCCAAGGGGTGCACGGGGGACAAAGAAATGAGCAGTTCTTC. Together with reference TRBV14 and TRBJ2-1, the CDR3 gives the full variable domain: EAGVTQFPSHSVIEKGQTVTLRCDPISGHDNLYWYRRVMGKEIKFLLHFVKESKQDESGMPNNRFLAERTGGTYSTLKVQPAELEDSGVYFCASSQGVHGGQRNEQFFGPGTRLTVL.

The chain uses TRBV11-2 and TRBJ1-6; D uncertain. The V and J ends lost 3 bases and 10 bases respectively, with 7 bases between them. Germline lookup yields CDR1 SGHAT and CDR2 FQNNGV. CDR3 length: 12 amino acids. The CDR3 DNA reads TGTGCCAGCAGCTTCTCCGGGTCACCCCTCCACTTT. Encoded protein: CASSFSGSPLHF.

The chain couples TRBV18 to TRBJ1-2; no firm D call. Germline CDR1 is KGHSH and CDR2 is LQKENI. V lost 0 bases and J 0 bases, leaving 5 bases between the germline ends. The CDR3 is 14 residues long. The CDR3 nucleotides are TGTGCCAGCTCACCACCTTCGACTAACTATGGCTACACCTTC. Its translation: CASSPPSTNYGYTF.

This clone was seen a handful of times. This chain connects TRBV11-2 to TRBJ1-1; D gene uncertain. Looked up from germline, CDR1 is SGHAT and CDR2 is FQNNGV. This CDR3 has 14 residues. Trimming took off 7 bases at V and 1 base at J, with 13 bases between the two ends. Here the CDR3 DNA reads TGTGCCAGCACCCTGGGGTACAAGAACACTGAAGCTTTCTTT. It yields the protein CASTLGYKNTEAFF.

This chain connects TRBV18 to TRBJ2-1; 11 bases fit TRBD2. Unmatched junction bases numbered 10, after V lost 6 bases and J lost 6 bases. The CDR3 has 16 residues. CDR1 KGHSH and CDR2 LQKENI come from the germline V gene. This CDR3 reads CASSPLAGGLFNEQFF. The CDR3 DNA reads TGTGCCAGCTCCCCATTAGCGGGAGGGCTTTTCAATGAGCAGTTCTTC.